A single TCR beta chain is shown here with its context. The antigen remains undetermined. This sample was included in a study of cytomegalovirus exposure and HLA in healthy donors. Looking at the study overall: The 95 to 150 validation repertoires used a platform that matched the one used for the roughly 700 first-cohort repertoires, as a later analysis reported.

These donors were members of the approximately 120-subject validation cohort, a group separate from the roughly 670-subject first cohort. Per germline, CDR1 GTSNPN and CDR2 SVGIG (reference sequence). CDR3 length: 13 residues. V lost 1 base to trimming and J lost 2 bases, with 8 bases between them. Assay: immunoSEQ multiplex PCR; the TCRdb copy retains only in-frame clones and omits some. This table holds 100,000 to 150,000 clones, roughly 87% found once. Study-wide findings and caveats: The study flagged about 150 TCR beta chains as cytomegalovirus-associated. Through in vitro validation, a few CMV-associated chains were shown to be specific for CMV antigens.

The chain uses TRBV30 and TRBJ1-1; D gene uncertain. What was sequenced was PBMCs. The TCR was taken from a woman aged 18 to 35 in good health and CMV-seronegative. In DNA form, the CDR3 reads TGTGCCTGGAGTGAACAGATAAACACTGAAGCTTTCTTT. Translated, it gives CAWSEQINTEAFF.